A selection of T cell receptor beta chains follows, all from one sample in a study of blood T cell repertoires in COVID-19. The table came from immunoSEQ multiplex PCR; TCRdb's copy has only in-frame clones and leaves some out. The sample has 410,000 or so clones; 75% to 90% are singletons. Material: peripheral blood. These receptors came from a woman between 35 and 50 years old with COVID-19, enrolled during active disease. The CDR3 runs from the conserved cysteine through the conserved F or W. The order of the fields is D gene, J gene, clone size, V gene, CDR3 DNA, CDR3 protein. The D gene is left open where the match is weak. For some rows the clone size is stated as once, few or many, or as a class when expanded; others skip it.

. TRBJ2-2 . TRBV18 TGTGCCAGCTCACTTGACTCCGGGGAGCTGTTTTTT CASSLDSGELFF
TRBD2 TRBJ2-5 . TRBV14 TGTGCCAGCAGCCCCTGGGTAGCGGGACTAGAGACCCAGTACTTC CASSPWVAGLETQYF
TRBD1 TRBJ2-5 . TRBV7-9 TGTGCCAGCAGCTCCGAAGCCCGAGACAGGGTAACAGAGACCCAGTACTTC CASSSEARDRVTETQYF
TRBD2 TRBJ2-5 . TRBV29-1 TGCAGCGTTCTAGCGGAAGAGACCCAGTACTTC CSVLAEETQYF
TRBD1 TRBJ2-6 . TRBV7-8 TGTGCCAGCAGCTTTGGGGACAGGGGTTCTGGGGCCAACGTCCTGACTTTC CASSFGDRGSGANVLTF
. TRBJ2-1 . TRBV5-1 TGCGCCAGCAGCTTGTCGGGAATCCTAAATGAGCAGTTCTTC CASSLSGILNEQFF
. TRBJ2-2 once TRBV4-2 TGTGCCAGCAGCCAAGAGGCGGGCACCGGGGAGCTGTTTTTT CASSQEAGTGELFF
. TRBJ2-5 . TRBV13 TGTGCCAGCAGCCCCCGCACAGCGGCCCGGGAGACCCAGTACTTC CASSPRTAARETQYF
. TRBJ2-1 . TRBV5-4 TGTGCCAGCAGAGTCTCTAGCTGGAATGAGCAGTTCTTC CASRVSSWNEQFF
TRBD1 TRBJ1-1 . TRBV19 TGTGCCAGTAGTGCCAGGGGGCCCACCCACGCTGAAGCTTTCTTT CASSARGPTHAEAFF
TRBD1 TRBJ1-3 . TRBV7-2 TGTGCCAGCAGCCACCGCCCGGGACAGGGAACCAGCTCTGGAAACACCATATATTTT CASSHRPGQGTSSGNTIYF
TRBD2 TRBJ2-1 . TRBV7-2 TGTGCCAGCAGCTTAGCGGGAGGGCTGTTCTTC CASSLAGGLFF
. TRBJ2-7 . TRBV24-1 TGTGCCACCTCCCATCGGAGTTCCTACGAGCAGTACTTC CATSHRSSYEQYF
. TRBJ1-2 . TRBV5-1 TGCGCCAGCAGGGAGGAGGCCTGGAACTATGGCTACACCTTC CASREEAWNYGYTF
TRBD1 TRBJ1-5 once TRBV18 TGTGCCAGCTCACCAACGGGACAGGGGGCAGGTCAGCCCCAGCATTTT CASSPTGQGAGQPQHF
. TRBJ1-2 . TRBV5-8 TGTGCCAGCAGCTTGAGGACCAGGGCTGGCTACACCTTC CASSLRTRAGYTF
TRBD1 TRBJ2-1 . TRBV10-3 TGTGCCATCAGCGAACAGGGGGCCAATGAGCAGTTCTTC CAISEQGANEQFF
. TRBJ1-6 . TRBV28 TGTGCCAGCAGTTTACCCCCGGACATCCCCCTTAATTCACCCCTCCACTTT CASSLPPDIPLNSPLHF
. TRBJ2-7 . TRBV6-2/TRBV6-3 TGTGCCAGCAGTTACCAGGCGTACGAGCAGTACTTC CASSYQAYEQYF
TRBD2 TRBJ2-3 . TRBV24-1 TGTGCCACCAGTGACACCGGGACTAGCGGGAGAGATACGCAGTATTTT CATSDTGTSGRDTQYF
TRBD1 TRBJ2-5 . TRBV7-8 TGTGCCAGCACAAACTACAGGGGATTGTACCAAGAGACCCAGTACTTC CASTNYRGLYQETQYF
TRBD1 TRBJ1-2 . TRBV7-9 TGTGCCAGCAGCGTTGGACAGGGATGGGACTATGGCTACACCTTC CASSVGQGWDYGYTF
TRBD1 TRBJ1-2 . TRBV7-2 TGTGCCAGCAGTTCCGGGACAGTGGGCTATGGCTACACCTTC CASSSGTVGYGYTF
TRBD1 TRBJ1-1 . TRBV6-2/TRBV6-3 TGTGCCAGCAGTATACAGGGGGCCGGAGCTTTCTTT CASSIQGAGAFF
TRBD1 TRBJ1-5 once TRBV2 TGTGCCAGCAGTGAACAGGGGGGCAATCAGCCCCAGCATTTT CASSEQGGNQPQHF
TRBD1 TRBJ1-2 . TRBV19 TGTGCCAGTAGTTCCCGGGACAGGGAGACGTATGGCTACACCTTC CASSSRDRETYGYTF
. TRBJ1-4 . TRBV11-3 TGTGCCAGCAGCCCGGGGGGATCCGATGAAAAACTGTTTTTT CASSPGGSDEKLFF
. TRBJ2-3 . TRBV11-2 TGTGCCAGCAGTACCTCGGGGTCAGATACGCAGTATTTT CASSTSGSDTQYF
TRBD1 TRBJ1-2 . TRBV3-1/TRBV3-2 TGTGCCAGCAGCCGCCGGACAGGGGGTCCCCTTAACTATGGCTACACCTTC CASSRRTGGPLNYGYTF
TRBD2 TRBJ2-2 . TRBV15 TGTGCCACCAGCAACCCTGGACTAGCGGAGAACACCGGGGAGCTGTTTTTT CATSNPGLAENTGELFF
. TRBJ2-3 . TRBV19 TGTGCCAGTAGTGAGGGAGCGGCAGATACGCAGTATTTT CASSEGAADTQYF
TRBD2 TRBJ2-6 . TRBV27 TGTGCCAGCAGTTCCCACTTGGGCGGGGGGGCGTCTGGGGCCAACGTCCTGACTTTC CASSSHLGGGASGANVLTF
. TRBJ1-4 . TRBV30 TGTGCCTGGAGTTTTGGTGGAACAGAGGGATTT CAWSFGGTEGF
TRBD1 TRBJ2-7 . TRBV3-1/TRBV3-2 TGTGCCAGCAGCCCAGGGGGCTACGAGCAGTACTTC CASSPGGYEQYF
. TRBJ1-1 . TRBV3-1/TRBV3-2 TGTGCCAGCAGCCAGGGGACTCTGGCTTTCTTT CASSQGTLAFF
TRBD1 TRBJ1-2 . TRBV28 TGTGCCAGCAGTTCCCTACATGACAGGGTTGGAGGCTACACCTTC CASSSLHDRVGGYTF
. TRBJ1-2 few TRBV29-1 TGCAGCGTTTTGACCTCACAGGGATCGAGCTATGGCTACACCTTC CSVLTSQGSSYGYTF
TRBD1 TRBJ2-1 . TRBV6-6 TGTGCCAGCGGAAGCGGGACAGGGCAATTTCATGAGCAGTTCTTC CASGSGTGQFHEQFF
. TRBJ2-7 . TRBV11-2 TGTGCCAGCAGCTTAGTCCTGCAGGGCCGAGGATACGAGCAGTACTTC CASSLVLQGRGYEQYF
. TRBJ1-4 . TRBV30 TGTGCCTGGACGACAGCGGGAAATGAAAAACTGTTTTTT CAWTTAGNEKLFF
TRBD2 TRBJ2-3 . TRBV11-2 TGTGCCAGCAGCTCAACTAGCGGGGGGCATGTTACGCAGTATTTT CASSSTSGGHVTQYF
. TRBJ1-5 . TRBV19 TGTGCCAGTAGTATAGGGGGCCCTCAGCCCCAGCATTTT CASSIGGPQPQHF
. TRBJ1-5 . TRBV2 TGTGCCAGCAAGGCGGAGTCAGGGAGCAATCAGCCCCAGCATTTT CASKAESGSNQPQHF
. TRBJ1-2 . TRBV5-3 TGTGCCAGAAGCTTGGGGCCCTCCAAGGGGATAGCTAACTATGGCTACACCTTC CARSLGPSKGIANYGYTF
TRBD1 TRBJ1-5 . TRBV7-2 TGTGCCAGCAGCTTAGGGACAGGGCGCAATCAGCCCCAGCATTTT CASSLGTGRNQPQHF
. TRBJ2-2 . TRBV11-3 TGTGCCAGCAGCTTGAAGGGGTTGAACACCGGGGAGCTGTTTTTT CASSLKGLNTGELFF
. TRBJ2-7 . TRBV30 TGTGCCACCGTCGACTTAACCTTCTACGAGCAGTACTTC CATVDLTFYEQYF
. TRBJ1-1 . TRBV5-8 TGTGCCAGCAGCTTCAGAGGGAGCATGAACACTGAAGCTTTCTTT CASSFRGSMNTEAFF
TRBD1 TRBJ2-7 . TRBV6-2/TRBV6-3 TGTGCCAGCAGTTACTCGGGACAGACCTACGAGCAGTACTTC CASSYSGQTYEQYF
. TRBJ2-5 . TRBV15 TGTGCCACCAGCAGAAGACTAGGAGGAGAGACCCAGTACTTC CATSRRLGGETQYF
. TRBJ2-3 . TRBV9 TGTGCCAGCTCCAAACGGGATTACACAGATACGCAGTATTTT CASSKRDYTDTQYF
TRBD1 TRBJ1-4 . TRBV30 TGTGCCTGGAGTTCCGGGACAGGGGGCAGGGGTGAAAAACTGTTTTTT CAWSSGTGGRGEKLFF
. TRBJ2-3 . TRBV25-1 TGTGCCAGCAGTGAAAGGGGCCGCACCTCTGGGGCGGATACGCAGTATTTT CASSERGRTSGADTQYF
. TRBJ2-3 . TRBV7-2 TGTGCCAGCAGCCCATCCGGACAGAAAACAGATACGCAGTATTTT CASSPSGQKTDTQYF
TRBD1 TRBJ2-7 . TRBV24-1 TGTGCCACCAGTGACTGGGGACAGTCTGAAGATGGCTCCTACGAGCAGTACTTC CATSDWGQSEDGSYEQYF
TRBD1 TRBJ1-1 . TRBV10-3 TGTGCCATCAGGGGACAGGGTCCCAACACTGAAGCTTTCTTT CAIRGQGPNTEAFF
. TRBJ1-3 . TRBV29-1 TGCAGCGTCCTCACCGGGACTATAGGGAGAAACACCATATATTTT CSVLTGTIGRNTIYF